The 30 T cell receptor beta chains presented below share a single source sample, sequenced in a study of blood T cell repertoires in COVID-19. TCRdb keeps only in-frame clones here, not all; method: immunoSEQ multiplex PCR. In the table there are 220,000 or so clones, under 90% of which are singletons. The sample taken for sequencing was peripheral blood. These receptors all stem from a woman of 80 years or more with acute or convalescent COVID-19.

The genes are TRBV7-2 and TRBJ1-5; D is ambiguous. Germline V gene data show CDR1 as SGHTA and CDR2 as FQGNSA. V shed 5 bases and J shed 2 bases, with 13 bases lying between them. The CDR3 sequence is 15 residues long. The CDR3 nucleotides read TGTGCCAGCAGCCTACGGGGTTTACGCAATCAGCCCCAGCATTTT. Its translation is CASSLRGLRNQPQHF.

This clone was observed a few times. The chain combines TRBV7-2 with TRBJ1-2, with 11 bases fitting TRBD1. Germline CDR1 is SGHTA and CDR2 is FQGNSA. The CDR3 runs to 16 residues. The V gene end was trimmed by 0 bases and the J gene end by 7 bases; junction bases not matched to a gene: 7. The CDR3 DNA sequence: TGTGCCAGCAGCTTAGCTCCCGGACAGGGGGCTGGTGGCTACACCTTC. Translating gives CASSLAPGQGAGGYTF.

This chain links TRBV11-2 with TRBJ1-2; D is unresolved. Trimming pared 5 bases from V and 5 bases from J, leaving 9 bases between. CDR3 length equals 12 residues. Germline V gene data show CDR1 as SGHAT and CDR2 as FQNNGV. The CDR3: CASSAIDYGYTF. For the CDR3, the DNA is TGTGCCAGCAGCGCCATAGATTATGGCTACACCTTC.

The CDR3 region has the DNA TGTGCCAGCAGCTTGGGTGACAGGGGGCGCTTGGGCTACACCTTC. Translating gives CASSLGDRGRLGYTF. This chain links TRBV7-9 with TRBJ1-2; 10 positions agree with TRBD1. Germline CDR1 reads SEHNR; CDR2 reads FQNEAQ (reference sequence). Trimming cost V 3 bases and J 8 bases; bases outside gene matches: 9. The CDR3 is 15 residues long.

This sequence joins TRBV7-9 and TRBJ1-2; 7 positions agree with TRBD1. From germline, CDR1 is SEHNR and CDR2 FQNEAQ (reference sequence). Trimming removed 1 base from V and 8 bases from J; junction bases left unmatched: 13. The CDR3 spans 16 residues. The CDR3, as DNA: TGTGCCAGCAGCTTAGGCTATGACAGGGAAGTTGGAGGCTACACCTTC. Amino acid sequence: CASSLGYDREVGGYTF.

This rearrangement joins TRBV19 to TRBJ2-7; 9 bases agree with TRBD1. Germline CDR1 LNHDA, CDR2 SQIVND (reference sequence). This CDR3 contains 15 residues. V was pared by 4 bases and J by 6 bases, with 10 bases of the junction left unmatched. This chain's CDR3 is CASSRGQGQAGEQYF. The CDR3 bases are TGTGCCAGTAGTAGGGGACAGGGACAGGCCGGCGAGCAGTACTTC.

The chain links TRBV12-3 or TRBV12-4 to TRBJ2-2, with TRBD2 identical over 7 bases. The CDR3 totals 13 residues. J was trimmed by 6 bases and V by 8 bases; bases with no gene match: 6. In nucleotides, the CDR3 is TGTGCCAGCGACGCGGGGGAACCCGGGGAGCTGTTTTTT. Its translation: CASDAGEPGELFF.

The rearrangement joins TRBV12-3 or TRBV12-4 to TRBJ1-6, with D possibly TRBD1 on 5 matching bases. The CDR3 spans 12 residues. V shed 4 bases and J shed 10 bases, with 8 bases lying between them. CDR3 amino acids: CASSSGRSPLHF. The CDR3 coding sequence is TGTGCCAGCAGTTCAGGGAGGTCACCCCTCCACTTT.

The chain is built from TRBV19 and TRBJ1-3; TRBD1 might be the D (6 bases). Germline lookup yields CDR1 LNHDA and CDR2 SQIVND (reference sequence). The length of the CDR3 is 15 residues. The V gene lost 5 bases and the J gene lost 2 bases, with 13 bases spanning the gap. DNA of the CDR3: TGTGCCAGTAGTGCTTACAGGGAACCTGGAAACACCATATATTTT. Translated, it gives CASSAYREPGNTIYF.

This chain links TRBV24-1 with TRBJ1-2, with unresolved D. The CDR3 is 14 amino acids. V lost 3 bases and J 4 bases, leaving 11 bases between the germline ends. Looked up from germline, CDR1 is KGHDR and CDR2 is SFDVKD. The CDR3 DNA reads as TGTGCCACCAGTGATACCTCAAACATCTATGGCTACACCTTC. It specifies CATSDTSNIYGYTF.

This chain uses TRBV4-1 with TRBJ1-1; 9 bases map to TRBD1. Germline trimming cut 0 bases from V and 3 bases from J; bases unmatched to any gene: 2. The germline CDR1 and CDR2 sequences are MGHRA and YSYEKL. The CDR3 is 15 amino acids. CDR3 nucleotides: TGCGCCAGCAGCCAAGAACAGGGGGCACACACTGAAGCTTTCTTT. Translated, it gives CASSQEQGAHTEAFF.

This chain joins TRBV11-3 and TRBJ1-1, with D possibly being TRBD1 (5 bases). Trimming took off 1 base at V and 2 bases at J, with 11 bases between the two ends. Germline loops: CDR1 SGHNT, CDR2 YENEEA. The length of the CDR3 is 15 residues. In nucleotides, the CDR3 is TGTGCCAGCAGCTTAGGGGGCTTAGGAAACACTGAAGCTTTCTTT. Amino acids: CASSLGGLGNTEAFF.

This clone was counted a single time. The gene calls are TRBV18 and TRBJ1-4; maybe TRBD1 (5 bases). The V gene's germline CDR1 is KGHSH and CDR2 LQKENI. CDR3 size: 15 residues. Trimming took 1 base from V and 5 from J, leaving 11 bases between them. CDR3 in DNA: TGTGCCAGCTCACCACGTGGAGGGGAGAATGAAAAACTGTTTTTT. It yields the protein CASSPRGGENEKLFF.

The CDR3 DNA sequence: TGTGCCAGCAGGTTACAGACCAATGAGCAGTTCTTC. Translation: CASRLQTNEQFF. The rearrangement joins TRBV2 to TRBJ2-1, with D hard to call. Germline V gene lookup returns CDR1 SNHLY and CDR2 FYNNEI. Deletions cut 6 bases from V and 6 bases from J, with 9 bases between. This CDR3 is 12 amino acids long.

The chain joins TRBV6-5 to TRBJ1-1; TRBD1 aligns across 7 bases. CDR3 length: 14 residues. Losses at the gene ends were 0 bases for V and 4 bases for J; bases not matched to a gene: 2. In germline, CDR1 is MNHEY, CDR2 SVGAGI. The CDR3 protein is CASSYSKGATEAFF. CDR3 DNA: TGTGCCAGCAGTTACTCGAAGGGGGCCACTGAAGCTTTCTTT.

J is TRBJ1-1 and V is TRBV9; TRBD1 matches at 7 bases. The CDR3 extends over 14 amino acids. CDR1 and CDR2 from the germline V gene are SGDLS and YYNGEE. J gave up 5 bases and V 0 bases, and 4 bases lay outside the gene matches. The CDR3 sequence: CASSVGQGETEAFF. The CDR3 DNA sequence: TGTGCCAGCAGCGTAGGACAGGGAGAGACTGAAGCTTTCTTT.

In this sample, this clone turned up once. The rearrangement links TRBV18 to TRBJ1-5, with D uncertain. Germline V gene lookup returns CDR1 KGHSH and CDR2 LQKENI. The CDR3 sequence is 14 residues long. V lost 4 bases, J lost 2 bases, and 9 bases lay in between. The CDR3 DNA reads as TGTGCCAGCTCACTGAGTCAGGGCAATCAGCCCCAGCATTTT. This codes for CASSLSQGNQPQHF.

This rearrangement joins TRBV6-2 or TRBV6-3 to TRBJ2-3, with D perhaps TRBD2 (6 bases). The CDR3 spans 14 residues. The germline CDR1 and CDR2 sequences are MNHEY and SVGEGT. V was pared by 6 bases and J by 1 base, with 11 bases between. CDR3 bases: TGTGCCAGCAGCACTAGCAGACGCACAGATACGCAGTATTTT. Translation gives CASSTSRRTDTQYF.

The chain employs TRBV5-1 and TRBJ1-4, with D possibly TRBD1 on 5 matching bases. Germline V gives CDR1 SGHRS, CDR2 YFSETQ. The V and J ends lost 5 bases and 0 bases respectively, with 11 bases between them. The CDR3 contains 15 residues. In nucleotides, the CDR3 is TGCGCCAGCAGGCAGGGCGGAGCAACTAATGAAAAACTGTTTTTT. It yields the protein CASRQGGATNEKLFF.

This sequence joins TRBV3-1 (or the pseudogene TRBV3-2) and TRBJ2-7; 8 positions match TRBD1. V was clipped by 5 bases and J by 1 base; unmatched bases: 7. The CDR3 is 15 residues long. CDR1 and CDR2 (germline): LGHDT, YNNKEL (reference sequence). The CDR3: CASSSGQVNSYEQYF. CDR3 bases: TGTGCCAGCAGCTCGGGACAGGTTAATTCCTACGAGCAGTACTTC.

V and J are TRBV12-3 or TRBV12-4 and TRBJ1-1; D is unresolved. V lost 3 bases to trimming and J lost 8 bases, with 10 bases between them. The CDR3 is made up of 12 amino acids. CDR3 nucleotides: TGTGCCAGCAGTTTGAGGAGGTCGGAAGCTTTCTTT. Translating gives CASSLRRSEAFF.

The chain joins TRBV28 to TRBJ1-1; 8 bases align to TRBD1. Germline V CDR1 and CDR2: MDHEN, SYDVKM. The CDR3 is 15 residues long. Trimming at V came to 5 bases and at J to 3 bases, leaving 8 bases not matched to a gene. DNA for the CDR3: TGTGCCAGCAGTCCTCGGACAGGGTTGGACACTGAAGCTTTCTTT. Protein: CASSPRTGLDTEAFF.

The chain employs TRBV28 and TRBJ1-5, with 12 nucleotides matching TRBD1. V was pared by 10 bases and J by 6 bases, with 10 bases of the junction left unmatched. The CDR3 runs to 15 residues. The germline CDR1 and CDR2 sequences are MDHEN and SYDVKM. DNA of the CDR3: TGTGCCATCCAAGGGGACAGGGGGCATGGTCAGCCCCAGCATTTT. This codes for CAIQGDRGHGQPQHF.

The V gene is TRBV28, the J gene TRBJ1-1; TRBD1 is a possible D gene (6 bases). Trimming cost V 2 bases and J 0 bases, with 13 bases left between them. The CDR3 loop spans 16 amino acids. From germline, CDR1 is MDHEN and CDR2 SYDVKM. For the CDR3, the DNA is TGTGCCAGCAGTTTAGGCGGGGGGCTTGTGAACACTGAAGCTTTCTTT. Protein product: CASSLGGGLVNTEAFF.

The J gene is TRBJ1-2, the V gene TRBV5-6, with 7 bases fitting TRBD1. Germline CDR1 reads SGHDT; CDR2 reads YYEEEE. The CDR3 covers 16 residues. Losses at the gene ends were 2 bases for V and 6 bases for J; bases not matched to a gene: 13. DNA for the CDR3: TGTGCCAGCAGCTTAGGGGGCCGGGACACTCTCAATGGCTACACCTTC. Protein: CASSLGGRDTLNGYTF.

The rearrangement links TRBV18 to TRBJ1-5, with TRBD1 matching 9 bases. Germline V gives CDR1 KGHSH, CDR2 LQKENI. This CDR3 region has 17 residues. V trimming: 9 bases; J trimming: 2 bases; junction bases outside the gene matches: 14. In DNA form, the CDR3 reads TGTGCCAGGAGAACCCTCACAGGGGGCCTAGGCAATCAGCCCCAGCATTTT. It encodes CARRTLTGGLGNQPQHF. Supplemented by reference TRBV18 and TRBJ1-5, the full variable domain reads NAGVMQNPRHLVRRRGQEARLRCSPMKGHSHVYWYRQLPEEGLKFMVYLQKENIIDESGMPKERFSAEFPKEGPSILRIQQVVRGDSAAYFCARRTLTGGLGNQPQHFGDGTRLSIL.

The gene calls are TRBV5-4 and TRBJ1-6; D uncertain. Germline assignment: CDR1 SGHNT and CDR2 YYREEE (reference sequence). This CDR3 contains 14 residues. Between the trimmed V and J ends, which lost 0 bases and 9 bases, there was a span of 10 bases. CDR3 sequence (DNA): TGTGCCAGCAGCTTGGAGGGTGGAGGTTCACCCCTCCACTTT. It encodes CASSLEGGGSPLHF.

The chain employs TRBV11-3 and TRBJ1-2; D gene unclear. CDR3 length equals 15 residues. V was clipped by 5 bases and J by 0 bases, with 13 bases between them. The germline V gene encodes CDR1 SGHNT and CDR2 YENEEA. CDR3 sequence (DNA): TGTGCCAGCAGCCCAGGTGGATTGGCTAACTATGGCTACACCTTC. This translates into CASSPGGLANYGYTF.

Here the CDR3 reads CASSPGSPYEQYF. The CDR3 nucleotides are TGTGCCAGCAGCCCGGGGTCCCCATACGAGCAGTACTTC. V is TRBV11-3 and J is TRBJ2-7; TRBD2 might be the D (5 bases). CDR1 and CDR2 from the germline V gene are SGHNT and YENEEA. Trimming took off 5 bases at V and 4 bases at J, with 12 bases between the two ends. This CDR3 spans 13 amino acids.

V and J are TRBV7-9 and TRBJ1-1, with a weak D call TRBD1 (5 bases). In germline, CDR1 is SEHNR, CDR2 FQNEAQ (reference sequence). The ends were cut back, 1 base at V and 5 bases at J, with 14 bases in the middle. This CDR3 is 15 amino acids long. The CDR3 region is CASSLELQGGTEAFF. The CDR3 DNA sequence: TGTGCCAGCAGCTTAGAACTCCAGGGTGGTACTGAAGCTTTCTTT.